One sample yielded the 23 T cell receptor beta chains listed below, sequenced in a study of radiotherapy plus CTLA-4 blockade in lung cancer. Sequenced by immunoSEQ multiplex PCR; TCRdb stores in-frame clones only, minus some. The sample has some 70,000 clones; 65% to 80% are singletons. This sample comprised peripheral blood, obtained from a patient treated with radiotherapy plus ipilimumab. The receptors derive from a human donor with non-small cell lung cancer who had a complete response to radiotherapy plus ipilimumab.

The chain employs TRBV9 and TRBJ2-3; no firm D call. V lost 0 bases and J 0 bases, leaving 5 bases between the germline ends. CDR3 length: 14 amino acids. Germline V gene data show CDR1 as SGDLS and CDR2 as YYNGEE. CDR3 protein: CASSVAGSTDTQYF. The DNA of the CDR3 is TGTGCCAGCAGCGTAGCGGGCAGCACAGATACGCAGTATTTT.

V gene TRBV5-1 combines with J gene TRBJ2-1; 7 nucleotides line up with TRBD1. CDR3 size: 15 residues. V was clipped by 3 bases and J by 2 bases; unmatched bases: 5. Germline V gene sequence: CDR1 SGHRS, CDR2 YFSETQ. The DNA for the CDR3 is TGCGCCAGCAGCTCTGGACAGGTCACCTACAATGAGCAGTTCTTC. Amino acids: CASSSGQVTYNEQFF.

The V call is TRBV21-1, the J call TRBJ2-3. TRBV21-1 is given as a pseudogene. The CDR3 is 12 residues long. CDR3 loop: CASRKGADTQYF. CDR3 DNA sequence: TGTGCCAGCAGAAAGGGCGCAGATACGCAGTATTTT.

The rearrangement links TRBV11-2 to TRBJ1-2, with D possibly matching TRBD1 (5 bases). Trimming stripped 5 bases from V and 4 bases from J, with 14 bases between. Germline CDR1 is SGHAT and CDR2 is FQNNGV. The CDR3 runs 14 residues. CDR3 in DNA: TGTGCCAGCAGCGTCCGGGACGGGCTCTATGGCTACACCTTC. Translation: CASSVRDGLYGYTF.

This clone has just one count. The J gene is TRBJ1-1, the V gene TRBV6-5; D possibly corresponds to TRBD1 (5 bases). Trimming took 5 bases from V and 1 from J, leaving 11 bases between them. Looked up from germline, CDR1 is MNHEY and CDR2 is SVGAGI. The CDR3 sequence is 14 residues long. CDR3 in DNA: TGTGCCAGCAGTGCCCCGGGGGGGAACACTGAAGCTTTCTTT. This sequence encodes CASSAPGGNTEAFF.

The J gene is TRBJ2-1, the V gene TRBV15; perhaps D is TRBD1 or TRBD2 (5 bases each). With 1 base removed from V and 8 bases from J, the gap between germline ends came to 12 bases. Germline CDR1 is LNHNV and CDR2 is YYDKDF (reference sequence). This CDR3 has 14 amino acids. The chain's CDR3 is CATSRGGTGYEQFF. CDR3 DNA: TGTGCCACCAGCAGAGGGGGGACGGGCTATGAGCAGTTCTTC.

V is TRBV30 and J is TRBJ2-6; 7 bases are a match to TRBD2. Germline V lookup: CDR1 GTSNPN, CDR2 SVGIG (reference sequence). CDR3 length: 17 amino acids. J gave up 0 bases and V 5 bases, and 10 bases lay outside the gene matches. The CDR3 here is CAWALGGALSGANVLTF. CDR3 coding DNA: TGTGCCTGGGCCTTGGGAGGGGCCCTCTCTGGGGCCAACGTCCTGACTTTC.

CDR3 DNA sequence: TGTGCCAGCAGCCCCGGGACAGGCCCACGCGGTAAGCAGTTCTTC. It translates to CASSPGTGPRGKQFF. V and J are TRBV27 and TRBJ2-1; 8 bases map to TRBD1. Germline lookup yields CDR1 MNHEY and CDR2 SMNVEV (reference sequence). V trimming: 6 bases; J trimming: 11 bases; junction bases outside the gene matches: 15. This CDR3 is built from 15 residues.

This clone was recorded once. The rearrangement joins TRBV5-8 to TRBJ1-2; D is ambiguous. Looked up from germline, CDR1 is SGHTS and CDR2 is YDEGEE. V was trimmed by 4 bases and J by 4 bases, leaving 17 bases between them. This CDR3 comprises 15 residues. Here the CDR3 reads CASSLRGGQSYGYTF. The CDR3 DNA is TGTGCCAGCAGCCTTCGGGGTGGGCAGTCCTATGGCTACACCTTC.

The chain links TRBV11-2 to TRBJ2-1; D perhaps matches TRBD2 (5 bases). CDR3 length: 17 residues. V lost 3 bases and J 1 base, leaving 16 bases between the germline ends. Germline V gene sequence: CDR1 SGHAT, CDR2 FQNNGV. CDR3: CASSLNILGRSYNEQFF. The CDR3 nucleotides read TGTGCCAGCAGCTTGAATATACTAGGAAGGTCCTACAATGAGCAGTTCTTC.

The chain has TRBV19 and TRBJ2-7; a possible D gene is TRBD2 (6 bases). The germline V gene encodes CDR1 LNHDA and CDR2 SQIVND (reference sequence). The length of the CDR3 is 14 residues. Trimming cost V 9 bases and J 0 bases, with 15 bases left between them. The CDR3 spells CARPRDCNSYEQYV. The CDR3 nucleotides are TGTGCCAGGCCTCGGGACTGTAACTCCTACGAGCAGTACGTC.

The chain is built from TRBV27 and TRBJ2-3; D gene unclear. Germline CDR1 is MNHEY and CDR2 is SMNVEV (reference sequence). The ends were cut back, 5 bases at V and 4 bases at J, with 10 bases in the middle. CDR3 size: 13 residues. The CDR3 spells CASSPLQADTQYF. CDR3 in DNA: TGTGCCAGCAGTCCACTCCAGGCAGATACGCAGTATTTT.

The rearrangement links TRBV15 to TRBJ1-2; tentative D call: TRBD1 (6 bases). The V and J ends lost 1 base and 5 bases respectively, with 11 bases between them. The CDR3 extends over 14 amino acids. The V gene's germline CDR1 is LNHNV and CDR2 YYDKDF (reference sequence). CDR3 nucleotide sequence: TGTGCCACCAGCAGAGGATGGGGGGCTTATGGCTACACCTTC. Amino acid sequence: CATSRGWGAYGYTF.

The CDR3 DNA follows: TGTGCCAGTAGTTCACGACTCGGGGTCTATGGCTACACCTTC. Translation gives CASSSRLGVYGYTF. The genes are TRBV19 and TRBJ1-2; D is unresolved. V lost 5 bases and J lost 4, with 14 bases in between. The CDR3 contains 14 residues. Germline V lookup: CDR1 LNHDA, CDR2 SQIVND (reference sequence).

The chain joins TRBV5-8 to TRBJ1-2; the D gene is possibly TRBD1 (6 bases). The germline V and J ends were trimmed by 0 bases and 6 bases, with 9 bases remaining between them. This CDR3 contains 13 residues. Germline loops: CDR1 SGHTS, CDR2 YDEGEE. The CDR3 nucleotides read TGTGCCAGCAGCTTGGACAGGGATGATGGCTACACCTTC. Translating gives CASSLDRDDGYTF.

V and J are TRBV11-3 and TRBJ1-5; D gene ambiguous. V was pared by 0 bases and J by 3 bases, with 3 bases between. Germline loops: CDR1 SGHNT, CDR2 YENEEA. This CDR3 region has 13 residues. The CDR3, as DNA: TGTGCCAGCAGCTTAGACAACAATCAGCCCCAGCATTTT. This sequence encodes CASSLDNNQPQHF. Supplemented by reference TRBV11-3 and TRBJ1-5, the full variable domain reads EAGVVQSPRYKIIEKKQPVAFWCNPISGHNTLYWYLQNLGQGPELLIRYENEEAVDDSQLPKDRFSAERLKGVDSTLKIQPAELGDSAVYLCASSLDNNQPQHFGDGTRLSIL.

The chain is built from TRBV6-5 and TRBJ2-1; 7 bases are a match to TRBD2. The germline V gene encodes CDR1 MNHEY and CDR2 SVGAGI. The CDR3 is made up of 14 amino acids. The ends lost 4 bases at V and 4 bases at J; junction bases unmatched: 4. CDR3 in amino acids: CASSWSSGYNEQFF. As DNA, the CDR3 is TGTGCCAGCAGTTGGAGTAGCGGGTACAATGAGCAGTTCTTC.

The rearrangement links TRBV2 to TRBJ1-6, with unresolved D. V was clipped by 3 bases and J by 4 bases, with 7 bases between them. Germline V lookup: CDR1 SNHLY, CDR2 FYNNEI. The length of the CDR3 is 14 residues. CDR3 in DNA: TGTGCCAGCAGTGATGAGGGTTATAATTCACCCCTCCACTTT. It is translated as CASSDEGYNSPLHF.

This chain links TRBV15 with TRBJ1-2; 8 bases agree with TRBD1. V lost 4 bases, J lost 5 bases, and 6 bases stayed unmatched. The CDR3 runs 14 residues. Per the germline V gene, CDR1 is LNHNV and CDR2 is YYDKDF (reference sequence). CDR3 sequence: CATSTRTGRYGYTF. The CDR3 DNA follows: TGTGCCACCAGCACCAGGACAGGGAGGTATGGCTACACCTTC.

The CDR3 region has the DNA TGTGCCAGCAGTTTATCCTCGACACGCAGGAACCACCCATACGAGCAGTACGTC. Protein product: CASSLSSTRRNHPYEQYV. The chain joins TRBV27 to TRBJ2-7; D remains ambiguous. This CDR3 region has 18 residues. Trimming stripped 0 bases from V and 4 bases from J, with 22 bases between. CDR1 is MNHEY and CDR2 is SMNVEV in the germline V gene (reference sequence).

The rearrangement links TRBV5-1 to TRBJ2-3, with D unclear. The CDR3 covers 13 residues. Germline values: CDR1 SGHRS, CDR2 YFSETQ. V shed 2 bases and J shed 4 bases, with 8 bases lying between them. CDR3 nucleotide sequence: TGCGCCAGCAGCTTATGGGTAGCAGATACGCAGTATTTT. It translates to CASSLWVADTQYF.

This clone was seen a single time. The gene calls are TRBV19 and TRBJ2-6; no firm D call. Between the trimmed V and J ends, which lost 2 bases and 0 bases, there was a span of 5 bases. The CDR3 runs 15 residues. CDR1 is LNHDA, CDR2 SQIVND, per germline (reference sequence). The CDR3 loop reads CASSITSSGANVLTF. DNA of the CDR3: TGTGCCAGTAGTATAACCTCCTCTGGGGCCAACGTCCTGACTTTC. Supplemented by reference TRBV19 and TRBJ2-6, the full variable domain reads DGGITQSPKYLFRKEGQNVTLSCEQNLNHDAMYWYRQDPGQGLRLIYYSQIVNDFQKGDIAEGYSVSREKKESFPLTVTSAQKNPTAFYLCASSITSSGANVLTFGAGSRLTVL.

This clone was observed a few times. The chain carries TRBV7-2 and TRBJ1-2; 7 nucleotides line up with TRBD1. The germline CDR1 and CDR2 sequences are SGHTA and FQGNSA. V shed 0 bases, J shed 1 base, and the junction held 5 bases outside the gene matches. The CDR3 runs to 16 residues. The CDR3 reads CASSLAVRGNNYGYTF. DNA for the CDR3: TGTGCCAGCAGCTTAGCGGTCAGGGGGAATAACTATGGCTACACCTTC.